The entry below gives a single T cell receptor beta chain sequence along with its context. This clone's antigen is unknown. Germline is not matched at one junction end, which may reflect a read error. This specimen comes from a study of tumor-infiltrating lymphocytes in primary liver carcinoma (dated by TCRdb to 2017 to 2019). Broadly, across the study: Between late 2015 and early 2016, a few patients in China with histopathologically diagnosed primary liver carcinoma had their tumors surgically resected. Hepatocellular carcinoma (four) or combined HCC and intrahepatic cholangiocarcinoma (one) was present in the five patients, who were three men and two women aged 30 to 69 years. The five patients had tumors staged T1-T3 N0M0, with maximum diameters ranging from roughly 4.2 to 11 cm. Each sample produced roughly 3.5 to 7.5 million productive TCRbeta reads, and read depth showed no significant difference between tissue types. For each liver tumor, the study sampled five regions along with adjacent normal tissue and blood, and applied TCRbeta repertoire sequencing, expression microarrays and whole-exome sequencing. TCRbeta repertoire sequencing covered 35 specimens from 5 patients: roughly 25 tumor regions, 5 adjacent noncancerous liver tissues and 5 peripheral blood samples. Repertoires from technical replicates were highly reproducible, with mean shared-clone rates around 0.87 and correlation coefficients above 0.98.

Starting from roughly 500 ng total RNA, TCRbeta-specific cDNA was produced by reverse transcription with a constant-region primer and ProtoScript II reverse transcriptase. Construction of the TCRbeta libraries relied on three nested rounds of multiplex PCR, following a slightly modified ARM-PCR procedure. Sample barcodes and Illumina adapters were added in a final 25-cycle PCR with Deep VentR polymerase. Before sequencing, amplicons of 200-500 bp were gel-purified using a QIAquick gel extraction kit. TCRbeta amplicons were sequenced on an Illumina HiSeq 2500 with 250-bp paired-end reads. For the original study's pipeline: Quality trimming of reads was performed with Trimmomatic v0.33, and paired reads were merged with FLASH v1.2.11 so that full CDR3 sequences could be recovered. V, D and J germline segments were assigned to the rearranged TCRbeta sequences using MiGEC v1.2.1b. Clonotype statistics and Shannon-Wiener diversity indices were calculated with VDJtools v1.0.0. Except for diversity analysis, only the 250 most abundant clonotypes of each sample were used in subsequent analyses to reduce sampling bias. The raw public data were reprocessed by TCRdb itself: fastp quality trimming at Q25, MiXCR clonotype calling, in-frame beta chains only. Rows are combined by CDR3 protein, so each entry shows the most common genes and DNA. These V and J calls are TCRdb output, not the study's own analysis. For this sample the table gives about 210,000 distinct CDR3 sequences, of which 65% were detected only once. About 7.1% of the sample comes from the top ten.

Blood RNA was extracted from unsorted whole blood using TRIzol reagent, and germline DNA was obtained with the DNeasy Blood & Tissue kit. At the time of sampling, the patients were treatment-naive and had chronic HBV infection. Before surgery, 3.5 to 4 milliliters of peripheral blood were drawn into K2EDTA tubes. General findings and caveats noted by the study authors: Since the samples were bulk and unsorted, there was no way to compare CD4+ and CD8+ T cell repertoires. Only the TCR beta chain was sequenced, so true repertoire diversity is likely underestimated because unpaired alpha chains were not captured. Compared with blood, tumors had a significantly larger share of the repertoire taken up by the top 250 clones (p = 0.039). Pairs of tumor regions showed greater repertoire overlap (mean around 36%) than tumor-adjacent pairs (roughly 17%) or tumor-blood pairs (approximately 14%), which is consistent with antigen-driven expansion. The study included only five patients, and the authors note findings should be validated in a larger study.

The TCR was taken from a woman aged 55-70 years with primary liver carcinoma and hepatitis B virus infection. Sequenced input: peripheral blood.

In nucleotides, the sequence is TGCGCCAGCAGCTTGCGGGGGGACTCCTGCAATGAGCAGTTCTTC. Protein translation: CASSLRGDSCNEQFF. Recombination joined TRBV5-1 with TRBJ2-1, with TRBD2 identical over 7 junction bases. Per the germline V gene, SGHRS is the CDR1 and YFSETQ is the CDR2. The CDR3 runs 15 residues from the cysteine to the phenylalanine. The only DNA kept is the CDR3, 45 bases in frame from the first base. Outside the CDR3, residues come from the reference TRBV5-1 and TRBJ2-1 proteins, so the full variable domain is: KAGVTQTPRYLIKTRGQQVTLSCSPISGHRSVSWYQQTPGQGLQFLFEYFSETQRNKGNFPGRFSGRQFSNSRSEMNVSTLELGDSALYLCASSLRGDSCNEQFFGPGTRLTVL.